This record looks at one T cell receptor (beta chain) sequence and its context. Antigen: not known. At one boundary the junction diverges from the germline segment, which might be a read error. The data were taken from a study of tumor and adjacent non-tumor tissue in lung cancer. Whole-study context: Each sample yielded around 4 million productive TCRbeta reads on average. General study points: Tumor repertoires had a smaller top 100 clone share than normal lung. Significantly higher TCR diversity was found in tumor than normal lung.

The template was RNA from unsorted bulk tissue. Distant lung tissue was collected more than 3 cm away from the tumor edge. In germline, CDR1 is ENHRY, CDR2 SYGVKD. The CDR3 extends over 16 amino acids. Three rounds of nested PCR, following a modified ARM-PCR protocol, produced the TCRbeta library. TCRdb called the multiplex PCR reads again in MiXCR, with one record for every CDR3 protein. This sample has about 44,000 distinct CDR3 sequences, with roughly two thirds found just once. The source material was distant non-tumor lung tissue. This receptor was taken from a woman aged 40-49 years with non-small cell lung cancer. The rearrangement uses TRBV10-3 and TRBJ1-1, with a weak D call TRBD1 (6 bases). The CDR3 DNA sequence: TGCGCAATCAGTGAGTCAGGAGGAAGGGGGAACGCTGAAGATTTCTTT. Its translation: CAISESGGRGNAEDFF.